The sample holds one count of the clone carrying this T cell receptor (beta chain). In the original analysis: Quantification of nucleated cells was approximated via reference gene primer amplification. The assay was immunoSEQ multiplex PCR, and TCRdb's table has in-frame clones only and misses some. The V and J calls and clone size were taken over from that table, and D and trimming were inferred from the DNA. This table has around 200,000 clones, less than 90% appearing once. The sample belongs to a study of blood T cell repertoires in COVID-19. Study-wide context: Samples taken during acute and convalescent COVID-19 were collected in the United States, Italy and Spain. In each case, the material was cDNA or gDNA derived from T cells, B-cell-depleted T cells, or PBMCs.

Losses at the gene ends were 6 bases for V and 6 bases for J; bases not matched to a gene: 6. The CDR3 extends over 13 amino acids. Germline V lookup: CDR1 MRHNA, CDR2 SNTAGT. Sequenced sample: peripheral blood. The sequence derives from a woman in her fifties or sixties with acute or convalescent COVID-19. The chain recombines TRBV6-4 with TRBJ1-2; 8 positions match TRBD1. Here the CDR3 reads CASRSGQGDGYTF. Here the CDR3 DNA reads TGTGCCAGCAGATCAGGACAGGGAGATGGCTACACCTTC.